Sequencing of this TCR beta chain was carried out in a study of CD8+ T cells in alopecia areata. The CDR3 contains 15 residues. The germline CDR1 and CDR2 sequences are SGHVS and FNYEAQ. Losses at the gene ends were 4 bases for V and 3 bases for J; bases not matched to a gene: 7. Following RNA extraction, reverse transcription yielded cDNA that acted as the sequencing template. The repertoire was sequenced with immunoSEQ multiplex PCR; TCRdb's copy has only in-frame clones and lacks some. The sample carries about 130,000 clones, about 47% recorded once. The specimen was CD8+ T cells sorted from blood, collected at week 0. The rearrangement uses TRBV7-6 and TRBJ2-7, with 9 bases aligning to TRBD1. The receptor was derived from a human donor with alopecia areata. DNA of the CDR3: TGTGCCAGCAGCTCCGGGACAGGGTCCGGCTACGAGCAGTACTTC. Amino acids: CASSSGTGSGYEQYF.